This TCR beta chain derives from a study of CD8+CD57+ T cells in acquired aplastic anemia (dated by TCRdb to 2016 to 2019). Concerning the study at large: A mean of approximately 3 ug of DNA, ranging from roughly 0.2 to 27.4 ug, was extracted from sorted CD4+ and CD8+ cells. The full study reports these points: Although 25 to 30 CD8+ CDR3 sequences were shared by patients and controls, these sequences appeared highly expressed in patients and within the immunodominant clones of patients. CD8+ Simpson's diversity did not differ significantly between patients and healthy controls (P=0.060).

As to this clonotype: Its antigen remains unidentified. The conserved phenylalanine or tryptophan normally closing the CDR3 is absent here, so this likely arose from a read error. It is unclear where the CDR3 begins or ends on the DNA, so no DNA is shown, and the CDR3 is as TCRdb lists it.

In this study, sorted CD4+ and CD8+ T cells from the blood of healthy subjects and of severe aplastic anemia patients had their TCR repertoires deep-sequenced. Ficoll-Paque density gradient centrifugation was used to isolate peripheral blood mononuclear cells. CD4+ and CD8+ T cells were sorted by FACS or magnetic beads before DNA extraction. TCR beta VDJ combination and CDR3 sequence profiling used genomic DNA as the template. TCR repertoire sequencing was run on an Illumina HiSeq 2000. Concerning the study's data processing: Repertoires were assessed using TRBV/TRBJ rearrangement plots, CDR3 size and DJ length profiles, and Simpson's diversity index. Whichever DNA sequence was most abundant in the deep sequencing data was defined as the immunodominant clone. CDR3 amino acid sequences were checked for sharing across subjects and were also compared against the VDJdb database and published repertoires. TCRdb passed the public sequencing reads through fastp at Q25 and MiXCR, retaining productive beta sequences. CDR3 protein sequences are deduplicated, and each keeps its most common genes and DNA. The V and J calls here are based on TCRdb, not the publication. The sample data list 250,000 to 300,000 distinct CDR3 sequences, and about 56% of these were observed just once. The ten largest account for around 8% of the sample.

CDR1 and CDR2 are read off the germline V gene as MNHNS and SASEGT. The CDR3 sequence runs 8 residues, both termini included. Sequencing was performed on sorted CD4+, CD8+, or CD8+CD57+ T cells (not recorded which) from PBMCs. In this chain, TRBV6-1 is recombined with TRBJ1-6. This TCR came from a human donor with severe aplastic anemia or a healthy control (not recorded which). The CDR3: CASSEAPS.